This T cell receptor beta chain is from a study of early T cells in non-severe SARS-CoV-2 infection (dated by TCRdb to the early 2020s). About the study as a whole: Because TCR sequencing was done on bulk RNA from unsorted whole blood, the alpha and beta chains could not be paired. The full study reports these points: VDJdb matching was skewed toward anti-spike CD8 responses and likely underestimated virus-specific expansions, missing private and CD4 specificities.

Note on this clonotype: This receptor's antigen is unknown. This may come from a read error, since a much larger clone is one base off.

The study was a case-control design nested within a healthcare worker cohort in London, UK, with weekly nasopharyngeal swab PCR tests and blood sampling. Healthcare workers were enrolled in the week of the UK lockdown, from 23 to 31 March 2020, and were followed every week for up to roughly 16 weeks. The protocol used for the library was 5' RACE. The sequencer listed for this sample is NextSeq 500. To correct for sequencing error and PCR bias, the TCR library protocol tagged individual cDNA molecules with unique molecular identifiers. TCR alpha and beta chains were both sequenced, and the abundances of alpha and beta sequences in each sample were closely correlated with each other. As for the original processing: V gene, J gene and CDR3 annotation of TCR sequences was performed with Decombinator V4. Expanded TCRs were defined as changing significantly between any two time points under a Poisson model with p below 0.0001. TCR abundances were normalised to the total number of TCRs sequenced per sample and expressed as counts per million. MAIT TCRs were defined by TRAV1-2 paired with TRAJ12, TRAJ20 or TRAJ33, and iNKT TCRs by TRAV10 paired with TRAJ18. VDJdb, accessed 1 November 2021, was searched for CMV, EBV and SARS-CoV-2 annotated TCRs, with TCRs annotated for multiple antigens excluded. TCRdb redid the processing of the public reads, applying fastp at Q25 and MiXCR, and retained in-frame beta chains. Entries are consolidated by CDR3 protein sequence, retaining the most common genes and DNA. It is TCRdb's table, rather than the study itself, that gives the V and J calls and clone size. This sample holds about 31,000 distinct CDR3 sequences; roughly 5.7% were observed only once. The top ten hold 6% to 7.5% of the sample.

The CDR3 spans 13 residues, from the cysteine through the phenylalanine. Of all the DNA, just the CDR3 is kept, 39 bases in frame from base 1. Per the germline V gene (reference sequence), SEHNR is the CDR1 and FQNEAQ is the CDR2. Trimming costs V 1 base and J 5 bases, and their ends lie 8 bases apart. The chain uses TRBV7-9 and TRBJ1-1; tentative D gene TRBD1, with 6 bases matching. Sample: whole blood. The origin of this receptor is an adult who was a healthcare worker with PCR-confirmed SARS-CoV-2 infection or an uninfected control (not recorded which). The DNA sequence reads TGTGCCAGCAGCTTAGAGGGGGAGACTGAAGCTTTCTTT. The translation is CASSLEGETEAFF.